This record looks at one T cell receptor (beta chain) sequence and its context. Its matching antigen is unknown. The sample is drawn from a study of cytomegalovirus exposure and HLA in healthy donors. Whole-study results and caveats: Immune exposure information comprised only CMV serostatus.

Use of 60 Vbeta and 13 Jbeta primers characterized the PCR. TCRdb keeps only in-frame clones here, not all; method: immunoSEQ multiplex PCR. The repertoire holds fewer than 150,000 clones, under 85% seen once, with less than 4% in the top ten. The V segment lost 6 bases and the J segment 8 bases; nucleotides outside the gene matches: 9. This CDR3 spans 15 amino acids. Germline-derived CDR1 and CDR2 are SNHLY and FYNNEI. The receptor comes from a man aged 25-45 years in good health and CMV-seronegative. The sequencing sample was made of PBMCs. This sequence joins TRBV2 and TRBJ1-4, with 10 bases lining up with TRBD1. The CDR3 reads CASSLYGTGEEKLFF. The CDR3 nucleotides are TGTGCCAGCAGCCTCTATGGGACAGGGGAGGAAAAACTGTTTTTT.